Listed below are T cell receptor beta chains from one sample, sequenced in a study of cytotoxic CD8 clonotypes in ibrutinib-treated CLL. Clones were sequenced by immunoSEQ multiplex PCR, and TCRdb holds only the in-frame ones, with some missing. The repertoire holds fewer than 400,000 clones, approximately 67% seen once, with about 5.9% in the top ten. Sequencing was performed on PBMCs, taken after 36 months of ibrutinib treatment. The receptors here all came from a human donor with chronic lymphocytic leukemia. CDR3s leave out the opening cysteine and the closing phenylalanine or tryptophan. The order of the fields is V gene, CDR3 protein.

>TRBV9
ASSPAWVPYGYT
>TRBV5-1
ASSTRLAGGYNEQF
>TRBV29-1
SAPGGQGSTGELF
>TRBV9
ASSVAGGRGGNTIY
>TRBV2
ATDGGATREQY
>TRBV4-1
ASSQDPAGRLNEQF
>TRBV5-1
ASSVTSGANVLT
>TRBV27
ATSWGGRPYEQY
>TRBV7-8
ASSLDQLQNIQY
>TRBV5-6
ASSTGETGDYSSTDTQY
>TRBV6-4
ASSDSPSYEQY
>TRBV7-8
ASSLNGLREFNEQY
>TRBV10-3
AISLSGSGDNEQF
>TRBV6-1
ASSPRWGVNQPQH
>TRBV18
ASSRDPLQGRGYGYT
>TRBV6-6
ASSYSGPYSNQPQH
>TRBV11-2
ASSSKVVTTSTDTQY
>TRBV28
ASSYAGAGREQY
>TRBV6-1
ASSERMGNQPQH
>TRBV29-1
SVPDRAQQF
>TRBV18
ASSPRDRGLAGADTQY
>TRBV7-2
ASSLGITETQY
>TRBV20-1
SASSPGELF
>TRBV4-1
ASSQPTGGRETQY
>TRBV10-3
AIRGETGLQPQH
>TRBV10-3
AISPGTGDTGELF
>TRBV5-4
ASSLARGGSYEQY
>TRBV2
ASRDRRGSYEQY
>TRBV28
ASSLPGRETQY
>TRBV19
ASSIGTDRRSPLH
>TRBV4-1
ASSQVLLGQGAGTEAF
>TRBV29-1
SVVGTGTNEQF
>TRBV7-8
ASSRTQGYGYT
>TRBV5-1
ASSAGAGGPRGYT
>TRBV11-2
ASSYSGSPSGTQY
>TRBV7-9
ASSFTLAGRGSEQF
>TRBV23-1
ASSQSVQVAGSTEAF
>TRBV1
TSSQAGLPQY
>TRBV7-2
ASRTATNEKLF
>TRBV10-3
ATQGQDGHAAQY
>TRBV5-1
ASSLGLRGDEQY
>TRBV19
ASSIGGWSSYEQY
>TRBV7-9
ASSLAAATSDYEQY
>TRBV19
ATSGDPSTDTQY
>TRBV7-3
ASSLVIGEQETQY
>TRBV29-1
SVEDPYSGNTIY
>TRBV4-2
ASSQPGLEQY
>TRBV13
ASSSRGGNQPQH
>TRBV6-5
ASRFREYGYT
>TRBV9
ASSPGGRETQY
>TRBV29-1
SVEQGAGTGELF
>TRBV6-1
ASSESLGFSQPQH
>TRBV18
ASSATGLSNQPQH